This entry lists 16 T cell receptor beta chains sequenced from one sample in a study of OX40 agonist ivuxolimab in advanced cancers. Method: immunoSEQ multiplex PCR; TCRdb's copy keeps in-frame clones and lacks some. The sample includes 45,000 to 50,000 clones, about three quarters seen only once; the top ten take around 7.8%. Sequenced here: CD4+ or CD8+ T cells sorted from blood, sampled in a trial of the OX40 agonist ivuxolimab. All receptors come from an adult with an advanced solid tumor such as melanoma, head and neck, liver or kidney cancer.

The chain employs TRBV29-1 and TRBJ2-7; unclear D gene. Deletions cut 3 bases from V and 5 bases from J, with 11 bases between. CDR3 length: 12 residues. The V gene's germline CDR1 is SQVTM and CDR2 ANQGSEA. CDR3 bases: TGCAGCGTTGAGGTCAGTCGGAACGAGCAGTACTTC. Its translation is CSVEVSRNEQYF.

The chain carries TRBV2 and TRBJ2-5, with 7 bases matching TRBD1. The J segment lost 2 bases and the V segment lost 7 bases, leaving 10 bases of the junction unmatched. This CDR3 region has 15 residues. CDR1 and CDR2 from the germline V gene are SNHLY and FYNNEI. In nucleotides, the CDR3 is TGTGCCAGCAAGTCCGGGACAGTGCGACAAGAGACCCAGTACTTC. This codes for CASKSGTVRQETQYF.

The chain carries TRBV12-5 and TRBJ2-7, with D tentatively TRBD2 (6 bases). V was shortened by 5 bases and J by 4 bases, with 9 bases between the two germline ends. Germline CDR1 and CDR2: LGHNT and FRNRAP. This CDR3 contains 12 residues. DNA for the CDR3: TGTGCTAGTGGTGCGGGACTTTACGAGCAGTACTTC. Residues: CASGAGLYEQYF.

This clone has only one observation. The V call is TRBV19, the J call TRBJ1-6; 9 nucleotides align to TRBD1. The length of the CDR3 is 16 residues. Trimming took 6 bases from V and 9 from J; bases not matched to a gene: 12. CDR1 is LNHDA and CDR2 is SQIVND in the germline V gene (reference sequence). The CDR3 region is CASSDNLGQGSSPLHF. The DNA for the CDR3 is TGTGCCAGTAGCGATAACCTTGGACAGGGGTCTTCACCCCTCCACTTT.

The gene calls are TRBV6-5 and TRBJ2-1; 12 nucleotides agree with TRBD2. Germline V lookup: CDR1 MNHEY, CDR2 SVGAGI. This CDR3 has 15 amino acids. With V trimmed by 6 bases and J by 4 bases, 4 bases remained unmatched. This CDR3 is CASRWTSGAYNEQFF. In DNA, the CDR3 is TGTGCCAGCAGATGGACTAGCGGGGCTTACAATGAGCAGTTCTTC.

This chain connects TRBV5-4 to TRBJ1-5; tentatively, D is TRBD1 (6 bases). CDR1 is SGHNT and CDR2 is YYREEE in the germline V gene (reference sequence). This CDR3 region has 14 residues. With 6 bases removed from V and 5 bases from J, the gap between germline ends came to 15 bases. The CDR3 DNA is TGTGCCAGCAACAGAGGTGGGGGGCATCAGCCCCAGCATTTT. As protein: CASNRGGGHQPQHF.

The rearrangement joins TRBV2 to TRBJ1-2, with 10 positions matching TRBD1. Germline lookup yields CDR1 SNHLY and CDR2 FYNNEI. The CDR3 totals 13 residues. Germline trimming cut 8 bases from V and 7 bases from J; bases unmatched to any gene: 7. The CDR3: CASEAGTGVGYTF. The CDR3 nucleotides read TGTGCCAGCGAGGCCGGGACAGGGGTTGGCTACACCTTC.

The chain is built from TRBV5-8 and TRBJ2-1; 12 bases line up with TRBD2. This CDR3 region has 18 residues. After removal of 0 bases from V and 1 base from J, the junction contained 5 bases not matched to a gene. The germline CDR1 and CDR2 sequences are SGHTS and YDEGEE. Here the CDR3 DNA reads TGTGCCAGCAGCTTGGTGCTAGCGGGAGGGCAATCCTACAATGAGCAGTTCTTC. It encodes CASSLVLAGGQSYNEQFF.

The chain carries TRBV6-5 and TRBJ2-7; D might be TRBD2 (7 bases). The V end was cut by 0 bases, the J end by 7 bases, with 10 bases between. This CDR3 contains 13 residues. CDR1 and CDR2 from the germline V gene are MNHEY and SVGAGI. CDR3 sequence (DNA): TGTGCCAGCAGTTACTCGCGGGGGCAGGAGCAGTACTTC. Its translation is CASSYSRGQEQYF.

This clone was seen a single time. One end of the junction varies from germline; a read error may be responsible. The V and J genes are TRBV6-5 and TRBJ2-7; either TRBD1 or TRBD2 may fit D (5 bases each). Germline lookup yields CDR1 MNHEY and CDR2 SVGAGI. This CDR3 has 13 residues. The CDR3 nucleotides read TGTGCCAGCAATAGGGACGGTTCCTACAAGCAGTACTTC. It is translated as CASNRDGSYKQYF.

The table lists this clone with a few counts. This rearrangement joins TRBV5-4 to TRBJ1-1, with D unclear. Germline CDR1 and CDR2: SGHNT and YYREEE (reference sequence). Between the trimmed V and J ends, which lost 1 base and 3 bases, there was a span of 10 bases. The CDR3 runs to 14 residues. CDR3 residues: CASSLIGSYTEAFF. In nucleotides, the CDR3 is TGTGCCAGCAGCTTGATCGGCTCTTACACTGAAGCTTTCTTT.

The chain carries TRBV5-1 and TRBJ2-1; D gene unclear. Trimming pared 6 bases from V and 5 bases from J, leaving 15 bases between. The CDR3 is made up of 14 amino acids. The germline CDR1 and CDR2 sequences are SGHRS and YFSETQ. DNA of the CDR3: TGCGCCAGCATGGGAATAGTTCAAAACAATGAGCAGTTCTTC. This gives the protein CASMGIVQNNEQFF.

As DNA, the CDR3 is TGCAGCGTGAAGGACAGGGAGGACTATGGCTACACCTTC. It translates to CSVKDREDYGYTF. The chain recombines TRBV29-1 with TRBJ1-2; TRBD1 matches 8 bases. Trimming removed 6 bases from V and 3 bases from J; junction bases left unmatched: 6. The CDR3 covers 13 residues. Per germline, CDR1 SQVTM and CDR2 ANQGSEA.

The sample holds one count of this clone. This chain joins TRBV5-6 and TRBJ2-1; D tentatively fits TRBD1 or TRBD2 (5 bases each). Trimming removed 1 base from V and 9 bases from J, with 11 bases in between. Germline V lookup: CDR1 SGHDT, CDR2 YYEEEE. This CDR3 contains 13 residues. The CDR3 loop reads CASSLRGVAEQFF. The CDR3 nucleotides read TGTGCCAGCAGCTTGCGAGGGGTGGCTGAGCAGTTCTTC.

The V gene is TRBV5-5, the J gene TRBJ1-4; unclear D gene. The germline V gene has CDR1 SGHKS and CDR2 YYEKEE (reference sequence). CDR3 size: 15 residues. The ends were cut back, 0 bases at V and 0 bases at J, with 6 bases in the middle. The CDR3 here is CASSLVRSTNEKLFF. In DNA, the CDR3 is TGTGCCAGCAGCTTGGTGAGGTCAACTAATGAAAAACTGTTTTTT.

CDR3 sequence reads: CSVEYPDGSSYNEQFF. For the CDR3, the DNA is TGCAGCGTTGAATATCCTGACGGGAGCTCCTACAATGAGCAGTTCTTC. J is TRBJ2-1 and V is TRBV29-1; TRBD2 might be the D (6 bases). CDR1 and CDR2 (germline): SQVTM, ANQGSEA. V lost 2 bases and J lost 0, with 14 bases in between. This CDR3 has 16 amino acids.